What follows describes a single T cell receptor beta chain. What it recognizes is unknown. Germline V CDR1 and CDR2: MNHEY, SVGAGI. V shed 4 bases and J shed 11 bases, with 12 bases lying between them. This CDR3 contains 13 residues. This sample is drawn from a study of CD8 T cells in ankylosing spondylitis. Study conclusions and caveats: It appeared that ankylosing spondylitis blood was characterized by a TCR beta motif of under ten highly homologous variants. Matched ankylosing spondylitis synovial fluid reportedly showed significant enrichment of disease-linked clones.

One entry per CDR3 protein, called by TCRdb with MiXCR from the 5' RACE reads. Seen here are some 840,000 distinct CDR3 sequences, around 11% observed once, and the top ten hold roughly 0.51%. The V and J genes are TRBV6-5 and TRBJ1-6, with D possibly TRBD1 on 5 matching bases. Sequenced: blood, either unsorted or a sorted T cell fraction (not recorded which). The source of this sequence is a male donor with ankylosing spondylitis. The CDR3 loop reads CASSLSPGTPLHF. CDR3 bases: TGTGCCAGCAGTTTAAGCCCAGGGACACCCCTCCACTTT.